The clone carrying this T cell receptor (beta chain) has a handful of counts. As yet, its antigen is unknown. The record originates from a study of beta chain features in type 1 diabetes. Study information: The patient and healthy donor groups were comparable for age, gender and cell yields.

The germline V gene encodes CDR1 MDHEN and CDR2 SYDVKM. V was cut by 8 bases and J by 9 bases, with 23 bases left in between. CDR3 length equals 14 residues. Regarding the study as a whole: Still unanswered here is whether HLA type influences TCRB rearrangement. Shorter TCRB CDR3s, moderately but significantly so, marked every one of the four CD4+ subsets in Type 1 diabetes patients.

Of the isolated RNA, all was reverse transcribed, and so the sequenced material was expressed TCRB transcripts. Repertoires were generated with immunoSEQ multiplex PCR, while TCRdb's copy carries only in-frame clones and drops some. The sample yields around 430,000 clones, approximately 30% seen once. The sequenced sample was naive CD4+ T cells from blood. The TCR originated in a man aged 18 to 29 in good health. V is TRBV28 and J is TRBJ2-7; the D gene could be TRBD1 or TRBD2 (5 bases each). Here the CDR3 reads CASVPGTALRWQYF. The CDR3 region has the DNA TGTGCCAGCGTCCCCGGGACGGCCCTTCGGTGGCAGTACTTC.